This entry lists 26 T cell receptor beta chains sequenced from one sample in a study of blood T cell repertoires in COVID-19. Sequenced by immunoSEQ multiplex PCR; TCRdb stores in-frame clones only, minus some. The sample contains roughly 53,000 clones, about 75% of which appear only once. The source material was peripheral blood. These TCRs come from a man over 45 with active or convalescent COVID-19.

This clone was counted once. The chain recombines TRBV5-1 with TRBJ2-2, with unresolved D. This CDR3 contains 16 residues. The germline CDR1 and CDR2 sequences are SGHRS and YFSETQ. V dropped 0 bases and J dropped 1 base, with 10 bases sitting between them. The CDR3 protein is CASSLAAAWNTGELFF. CDR3 DNA: TGCGCCAGCAGCTTGGCCGCGGCCTGGAACACCGGGGAGCTGTTTTTT.

The chain uses TRBV7-6 and TRBJ2-2, with a possible D match to TRBD2 (6 bases). The CDR3 totals 12 residues. Trimming took 8 bases from V and 3 from J, leaving 7 bases between them. The germline V gene encodes CDR1 SGHVS and CDR2 FNYEAQ. DNA of the CDR3: TGTGCCAGCGGCGGGGACACCGGGGAGCTGTTTTTT. This sequence encodes CASGGDTGELFF.

CDR3 in amino acids: CASRDSGTDTQYF. The CDR3 region has the DNA TGTGCCAGCAGAGATAGCGGCACAGATACGCAGTATTTT. The V call is TRBV27, the J call TRBJ2-3, with D possibly being TRBD2 (5 bases). V lost 6 bases and J 1 base, leaving 8 bases between the germline ends. Germline CDR1 MNHEY, CDR2 SMNVEV (reference sequence). This CDR3 has 13 amino acids.

Only a few counts were recorded for this clone. The chain employs TRBV6-5 and TRBJ1-1, with D uncertain. Germline CDR1 is MNHEY and CDR2 is SVGAGI. The CDR3 spans 15 residues. Trimming cost V 2 bases and J 1 base, with 11 bases left between them. This CDR3 is CASSYVGSRNTEAFF. The DNA for the CDR3 is TGTGCCAGCAGTTACGTTGGGAGCCGGAACACTGAAGCTTTCTTT.

The table lists this clone with a few counts. This chain joins TRBV7-2 and TRBJ2-1; 9 nucleotides line up with TRBD2. The CDR3 covers 15 residues. Germline lookup yields CDR1 SGHTA and CDR2 FQGNSA. The V and J ends lost 0 bases and 6 bases, in that order; junction bases with no gene match: 3. The CDR3 bases are TGTGCCAGCAGCTTAGCAGGACTAGCGAGCAATGAGCAGTTCTTC. Translating gives CASSLAGLASNEQFF.

The chain joins TRBV9 to TRBJ1-1; possible D gene TRBD1, 6 bases. Trimming took off 3 bases at V and 3 bases at J, with 12 bases between the two ends. CDR1 is SGDLS and CDR2 is YYNGEE in the germline V gene. The CDR3 consists of 14 residues. The CDR3 loop reads CASSGGRLDTEAFF. The CDR3 DNA is TGTGCCAGCAGCGGGGGGCGTTTGGACACTGAAGCTTTCTTT.

The chain links TRBV30 to TRBJ1-6; no clear D gene. Germline CDR1 GTSNPN, CDR2 SVGIG (reference sequence). V gave up 3 bases and J gave up 9 bases, with 12 bases separating them. The CDR3 is 13 amino acids. Here the CDR3 DNA reads TGTGCCTGGAGGAAAACCTCGGGTTCACCCCTCCACTTT. It is translated as CAWRKTSGSPLHF. The complete variable domain, with remaining parts taken from reference TRBV30 and TRBJ1-6, reads SQTIHQWPATLVQPVGSPLSLECTVEGTSNPNLYWYRQAAGRGLQLLFYSVGIGQISSEVPQNLSASRPQDRQFILSSKKLLLSDSGFYLCAWRKTSGSPLHFGNGTRLTVT.

The chain uses TRBV3-1 (or the pseudogene TRBV3-2) and TRBJ2-2; tentative D call: TRBD2 (5 bases). Trimming shortened V by 2 bases and J by 6 bases, and 13 bases separated the two germline ends. CDR3 length: 15 residues. Germline-derived CDR1 and CDR2 are LGHDT and YNNKEL (reference sequence). The DNA for the CDR3 is TGTGCCAGCAGCCAAAACCCTCACGGGGCCGGGGAGCTGTTTTTT. It translates to CASSQNPHGAGELFF.

This rearrangement joins TRBV3-1 (or the pseudogene TRBV3-2) to TRBJ2-2, with 10 bases lining up with TRBD1. The V and J ends lost 2 bases and 8 bases, in that order; junction bases with no gene match: 11. CDR1 and CDR2 from the germline V gene are LGHDT and YNNKEL (reference sequence). The CDR3 spans 17 residues. CDR3 nucleotides: TGTGCCAGCAGCCAACGGAAAGGGACAGGGGTATCGGGGGAGCTGTTTTTT. Amino acid sequence: CASSQRKGTGVSGELFF.

This chain connects TRBV5-1 to TRBJ2-5; 9 nucleotides align to TRBD1. J was trimmed by 7 bases and V by 4 bases; bases with no gene match: 11. This CDR3 has 15 residues. In germline, CDR1 is SGHRS, CDR2 YFSETQ. Written as DNA, the CDR3 is TGCGCCAGCAGCGAACCGGGACAGGGAGAGGGGACCCAGTACTTC. Translating gives CASSEPGQGEGTQYF.

The DNA of the CDR3 is TGTGCCAGCAGCTTTACCTCAACGGGGGGGGTTGAGGATGAGCAGTTCTTC. Amino acids: CASSFTSTGGVEDEQFF. The gene calls are TRBV7-9 and TRBJ2-1, with 8 bases aligning to TRBD2. This CDR3 comprises 17 residues. V was clipped by 3 bases and J by 8 bases; unmatched bases: 15. Germline CDR1 and CDR2: SEHNR and FQNEAQ (reference sequence).

The rearrangement uses TRBV7-9 and TRBJ2-5, with D possibly matching TRBD2 (6 bases). CDR3 length: 14 residues. Per germline, CDR1 SEHNR and CDR2 FQNEAQ (reference sequence). V lost 2 bases to trimming and J lost 6 bases, with 13 bases between them. CDR3: CASSLSGFKQTQYF. The DNA for the CDR3 is TGTGCCAGCAGCTTAAGCGGGTTCAAGCAGACCCAGTACTTC.

This clone was counted once. The chain links TRBV18 to TRBJ1-5; D possibly corresponds to TRBD1 (6 bases). Germline V gene sequence: CDR1 KGHSH, CDR2 LQKENI. This CDR3 contains 21 residues. The ends were cut back, 3 bases at V and 5 bases at J, with 32 bases in the middle. The chain's CDR3 is CASSPKPRGGSPMGGHQPQHF. In DNA form, the CDR3 reads TGTGCCAGCTCACCGAAACCCCGGGGGGGCAGTCCGATGGGGGGCCATCAGCCCCAGCATTTT.

This clone has only a few counts. The gene calls are TRBV29-1 and TRBJ2-2; tentative D call: TRBD1 (6 bases). Trimming stripped 4 bases from V and 5 bases from J, with 11 bases between. This CDR3 has 13 amino acids. CDR1 is SQVTM and CDR2 is ANQGSEA in the germline V gene. The CDR3 loop is CSVGDKITGELFF. As DNA, the CDR3 is TGCAGCGTTGGGGACAAGATTACCGGGGAGCTGTTTTTT.

In DNA, the CDR3 is TGTGCCAGCAGCTTAACGGGATGGGCCGGGGAGCTGTTTTTT. It translates to CASSLTGWAGELFF. This rearrangement joins TRBV7-2 to TRBJ2-2; tentative D call: TRBD2 (5 bases). The CDR3 extends over 14 amino acids. Germline-derived CDR1 and CDR2 are SGHTA and FQGNSA. The V end lost 2 bases, the J end lost 6 bases, and 10 bases lay between the germline ends. Using reference TRBV7-2 and TRBJ2-2 for the parts outside the CDR3, the full variable domain is GAGVSQSPSNKVTEKGKDVELRCDPISGHTALYWYRQSLGQGLEFLIYFQGNSAPDKSGLPSDRFSAERTGGSVSTLTIQRTQQEDSAVYLCASSLTGWAGELFFGEGSRLTVL.

This clone was recorded once. This rearrangement joins TRBV9 to TRBJ2-2; no reliable D call. Germline V gene sequence: CDR1 SGDLS, CDR2 YYNGEE. V was shortened by 0 bases and J by 6 bases, with 3 bases between the two germline ends. There are 12 residues in the CDR3. CDR3 in amino acids: CASSVAAGELFF. In DNA, the CDR3 is TGTGCCAGCAGCGTAGCTGCCGGGGAGCTGTTTTTT.

This chain links TRBV19 with TRBJ1-1; 7 bases line up with TRBD1. Trimming at V came to 7 bases and at J to 1 base, leaving 6 bases not matched to a gene. The germline CDR1 and CDR2 sequences are LNHDA and SQIVND (reference sequence). The CDR3 has 14 residues. The CDR3 DNA is TGTGCCAGTACCCCGGGGGACAGGAACACTGAAGCTTTCTTT. Its protein is CASTPGDRNTEAFF.

This sequence joins TRBV3-1 (or the pseudogene TRBV3-2) and TRBJ1-2; no clear D. The V gene's germline CDR1 is LGHDT and CDR2 YNNKEL (reference sequence). This CDR3 contains 15 residues. Deletions cut 1 base from V and 8 bases from J, with 17 bases between. The CDR3 DNA follows: TGTGCCAGCAGCCAAGCAGTCGTTCGTAGCGGAGGCTACACCTTC. Protein sequence: CASSQAVVRSGGYTF.

This clone was observed a single time. The gene calls are TRBV2 and TRBJ1-4, with TRBD1 matching over 9 bases. The germline V gene has CDR1 SNHLY and CDR2 FYNNEI. V was pared by 2 bases and J by 5 bases, with 3 bases of the junction left unmatched. The CDR3 spans 15 residues. CDR3 in DNA: TGTGCCAGCAGTGAAACGGACAGGGGAAATGAAAAACTGTTTTTT. This encodes CASSETDRGNEKLFF.

The rearrangement links TRBV2 to TRBJ2-2; 8 bases fit TRBD1. The V segment lost 4 bases and the J segment 1 base; nucleotides outside the gene matches: 2. From germline, CDR1 is SNHLY and CDR2 FYNNEI. The CDR3 is 15 amino acids. The CDR3 region has the DNA TGTGCCAGCAGTGTGGGACAGGTGAACACCGGGGAGCTGTTTTTT. Translation: CASSVGQVNTGELFF.

The CDR3 sequence is CASSSLPGFQETQYF. For the CDR3, the DNA is TGTGCCAGCAGCTCCCTACCGGGGTTCCAAGAGACCCAGTACTTC. V usage is TRBV11-2 and J usage is TRBJ2-5; D possibly corresponds to TRBD2 (5 bases). Germline V lookup: CDR1 SGHAT, CDR2 FQNNGV. This CDR3 has 15 residues. Deletions cut 4 bases from V and 1 base from J, with 13 bases between.

V usage is TRBV9 and J usage is TRBJ1-3; D call uncertain. The CDR3 is made up of 15 amino acids. V shed 4 bases and J shed 0 bases, with 11 bases lying between them. Germline V gives CDR1 SGDLS, CDR2 YYNGEE. This CDR3 is CASSSSLGSGNTIYF. The CDR3 DNA follows: TGTGCCAGCAGCTCTAGCCTTGGCTCTGGAAACACCATATATTTT.

This chain connects TRBV11-3 to TRBJ2-1, with 7 bases identical to TRBD1. The CDR3 has 15 residues. The germline gives CDR1 SGHNT, CDR2 YENEEA. With 4 bases clipped from V and 5 bases from J, the junction kept 8 bases outside the gene matches. CDR3 amino acids: CASSYEGALNNEQFF. CDR3 in DNA: TGTGCCAGCAGCTACGAGGGGGCCCTTAACAATGAGCAGTTCTTC.

This rearrangement joins TRBV5-1 to TRBJ2-3, with D possibly being TRBD2 (5 bases). The CDR3 sequence is 16 residues long. V shed 0 bases and J shed 0 bases, with 11 bases lying between them. In germline, CDR1 is SGHRS, CDR2 YFSETQ. As DNA, the CDR3 is TGCGCCAGCAGCTTGGAAGGGAGATCTAGCACAGATACGCAGTATTTT. It translates to CASSLEGRSSTDTQYF. The complete variable domain, with remaining parts taken from reference TRBV5-1 and TRBJ2-3, reads KAGVTQTPRYLIKTRGQQVTLSCSPISGHRSVSWYQQTPGQGLQFLFEYFSETQRNKGNFPGRFSGRQFSNSRSEMNVSTLELGDSALYLCASSLEGRSSTDTQYFGPGTRLTVL.

The rearrangement uses TRBV27 and TRBJ2-1; possibly TRBD1 for D (5 bases). Germline values: CDR1 MNHEY, CDR2 SMNVEV (reference sequence). V gave up 4 bases and J gave up 7 bases, with 11 bases separating them. This CDR3 region has 13 residues. The CDR3 loop reads CASSYSRVNEQFF. The CDR3 DNA sequence: TGTGCCAGCAGTTACTCCAGGGTGAATGAGCAGTTCTTC.

The chain combines TRBV18 with TRBJ2-3; 7 bases map to TRBD2. Germline V lookup: CDR1 KGHSH, CDR2 LQKENI. V was clipped by 6 bases and J by 7 bases; unmatched bases: 10. The CDR3 has 14 residues. The CDR3 region is CASSPGTGGYTQYF. Here the CDR3 DNA reads TGTGCCAGCTCCCCAGGGACGGGAGGATATACGCAGTATTTT.